This T cell receptor beta chain was sequenced in a study of T cells in Graves' hyperthyroidism and ophthalmopathy. Thyroid ultrasound and orbital computed tomography, with clinical symptoms and serum thyroxine and TRAb, informed diagnoses. Findings and caveats of the study: Most thyroid-expanded clonotypes above 0.001 were also found in blood.

In germline, CDR1 is MNHNS, CDR2 SASEGT. This CDR3 region has 17 residues. V dropped 5 bases and J dropped 4; count of bases not matched to a gene: 12. This clonotype was seen at least ten times. The antigen is unknown. RNA transcripts gave rise to amplified TCR beta CDR3 regions. The HTBI set primed first-round TCR CDR3 RT-PCR. Using its own MiXCR run on the multiplex PCR reads, TCRdb lists one record per CDR3 protein. The table shows over 700,000 distinct CDR3 sequences, with around a sixth occurring only once. The receptor was isolated from a woman in her forties or fifties with Graves' hyperthyroidism that later progressed to Graves' ophthalmopathy. V is TRBV6-1 and J is TRBJ2-3; 10 bases fit TRBD2. Specimen: blood. The CDR3: CASSLHFTSGAPDTQYF. CDR3 DNA: TGTGCCAGCAGTTTACACTTTACTAGCGGGGCCCCAGATACGCAGTATTTT.